This TCR beta chain is drawn from a study of cytomegalovirus exposure and HLA in healthy donors. Study information: Most donors, about 82% of a few hundred genotyped, fell in the Caucasian-associated ancestry cluster. Findings and limits, study-wide: Most TCR sequences were uncommon, yet certain public TCRs appeared in many donors. Testing in vitro showed a few CMV-associated chains specific for CMV antigens. The presence/absence work took it that sequencing depth was about the same across donors.

The CDR3 runs to 12 residues. Per germline, CDR1 SGHTA and CDR2 FQGTGA. The ends were cut back, 5 bases at V and 6 bases at J, with 7 bases in the middle. PCR used 60 Vbeta primers and 13 Jbeta primers. The repertoire was sequenced with immunoSEQ multiplex PCR; TCRdb's copy has only in-frame clones and lacks some. This table holds some 76,000 clones, 86% found once. With respect to this clone: Its cognate antigen is unknown.

The chain carries TRBV7-3 and TRBJ2-2; D might be TRBD1 (6 bases). This sequence was found in a woman aged 25 to 45 in good health and CMV-seronegative. The material sequenced was PBMCs. The CDR3 DNA is TGTGCCAGCAGCCAGGGGCCCGGGGAGCTGTTTTTT. It codes for CASSQGPGELFF.